This entry is about one T cell receptor (beta chain). Given a much more abundant clone one base away, this may be a read error. This sample is drawn from a study of T-cell memory formation after mild COVID-19. TCRdb redid the calling of the 5' RACE reads with MiXCR, one entry per CDR3 protein. Of under 300,000 distinct CDR3 sequences listed, 15% to 20% are singletons. This sequence was found in a man aged 18 to 35 who had mild COVID-19 (a few samples of this study predate the infection). Cell type and time point are not known. The sequenced sample was PBMCs or a T cell subset sorted from them (not recorded which).

The CDR3 is CASTTGTAEGTIYF. The CDR3, as DNA: TGCGCCAGCACGACTGGGACAGCCGAGGGCACCATATATTTT. The J gene is TRBJ1-3, the V gene TRBV5-1; TRBD1 matches 7 bases. The CDR3 consists of 14 residues. Germline V gene lookup returns CDR1 SGHRS and CDR2 YFSETQ. V was clipped by 6 bases and J by 9 bases; unmatched bases: 12.